The T cell receptor beta chain under discussion was sequenced for a study of cytomegalovirus exposure and HLA in healthy donors. In the case of this clone: The antigen is not known.

General observations from the study: Cytomegalovirus status, reportedly, was diagnosed with high specificity and sensitivity by the classifier. CMV serostatus was the sole immune exposure information available.

The CDR3 is made up of 12 amino acids. Germline V CDR1 and CDR2: SNHLY, FYNNEI. The trim removed 6 bases at V and 11 bases at J, leaving 9 bases unmatched. The primer mix had 60 Vbeta and 13 Jbeta primers. The table came from immunoSEQ multiplex PCR; TCRdb's copy has only in-frame clones and leaves some out. The sample comprises 90,000 to 150,000 clones, about 73% of which are singletons, and just under 8.5% rests with the top ten. What was sequenced was PBMCs. The source of this sequence is a woman aged 40 to 50 in good health and CMV-seropositive. This rearrangement joins TRBV2 to TRBJ1-1; TRBD1 matches at 7 bases. This CDR3 is CASRDTGTDAFF. The CDR3 coding sequence is TGTGCCAGCAGGGATACCGGGACAGACGCTTTCTTT. Supplemented by reference TRBV2 and TRBJ1-1, the full variable domain reads EPEVTQTPSHQVTQMGQEVILRCVPISNHLYFYWYRQILGQKVEFLVSFYNNEISEKSEIFDDQFSVERPDGSNFTLKIRSTKLEDSAMYFCASRDTGTDAFFGQGTRLTVV.